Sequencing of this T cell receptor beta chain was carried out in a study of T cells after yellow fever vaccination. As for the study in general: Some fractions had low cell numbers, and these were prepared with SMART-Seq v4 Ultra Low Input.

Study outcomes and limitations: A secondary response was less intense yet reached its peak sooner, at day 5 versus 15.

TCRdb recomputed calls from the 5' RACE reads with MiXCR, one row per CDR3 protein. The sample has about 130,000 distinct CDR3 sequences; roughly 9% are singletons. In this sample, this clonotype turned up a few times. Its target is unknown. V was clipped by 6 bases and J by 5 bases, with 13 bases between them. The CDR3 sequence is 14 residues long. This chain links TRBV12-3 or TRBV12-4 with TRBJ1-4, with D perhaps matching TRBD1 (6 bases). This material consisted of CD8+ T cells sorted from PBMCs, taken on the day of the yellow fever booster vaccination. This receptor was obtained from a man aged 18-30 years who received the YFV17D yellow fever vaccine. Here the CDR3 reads CASSHYDRNEKLFF. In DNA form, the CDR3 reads TGTGCCAGCAGCCACTATGACAGGAATGAAAAACTGTTTTTT.